This paragraph reports one T cell receptor (beta chain). Its specificity is unknown. The data are from a study of post-analysis software for immune sequencing data. Study background: The cohort encompassed relapsing-remitting, secondary progressive and progressive-relapsing multiple sclerosis disease courses. General study points: Samples from one preparation batch, clustered by F measure, grouped strongly together. Comparison of patients with controls showed a handful of TRBV segments more frequent in patients, TRBV5-6, TRBV5-1 and TRBV20-1 among them.

The TCR beta cDNA libraries carried unique molecular identifiers. TCRdb processed the PCR reads anew with MiXCR; each CDR3 protein has one entry. The data hold over 700,000 distinct CDR3 sequences, with about 32% observed a single time. V was cut by 3 bases and J by 8 bases, with 17 bases left in between. The germline V gene has CDR1 SGHTA and CDR2 FQGNSA. The CDR3 has 15 amino acids. This chain joins TRBV7-2 and TRBJ2-1; D could derive from TRBD1 or TRBD2 (5 bases each). The sequence came from a girl between 10 and 17 years old with multiple sclerosis. The sequencing input was blood. The CDR3 nucleotides are TGTGCCAGCAGCTTGTATAGGGGACCGAACGATGAGCAGTTCTTC. Its translation: CASSLYRGPNDEQFF. Drawing the rest from reference TRBV7-2 and TRBJ2-1, the complete variable domain is GAGVSQSPSNKVTEKGKDVELRCDPISGHTALYWYRQSLGQGLEFLIYFQGNSAPDKSGLPSDRFSAERTGGSVSTLTIQRTQQEDSAVYLCASSLYRGPNDEQFFGPGTRLTVL.